This is a list of T cell receptor beta chains from one sample in a study of blood T cell repertoires in COVID-19. Profiled with immunoSEQ multiplex PCR; TCRdb holds only in-frame clones, not every one. In the table there are about 62,000 clones, about nine tenths of which are singletons. The sequenced sample was peripheral blood. The receptor set was obtained from a woman older than 75 with acute or convalescent COVID-19. Both conserved end residues are part of each CDR3. Fields, in order: V gene, D gene, clone size, J gene, CDR3 protein, CDR3 DNA. D genes are given only for firm matches. The size field is filled for only some rows; it gives once, few, many or a size class.

V gene: TRBV5-1; D gene: -; clone size: -; J gene: TRBJ2-1; CDR3 protein: CASSLYQGNNEQFF; CDR3 DNA: TGCGCCAGCAGCTTGTACCAGGGGAACAATGAGCAGTTCTTC
V gene: TRBV7-3; D gene: TRBD1; clone size: -; J gene: TRBJ2-7; CDR3 protein: CASSITGTGGHEQYF; CDR3 DNA: TGTGCCAGCAGCATAACCGGGACAGGGGGCCACGAGCAGTACTTC
V gene: TRBV6-2/TRBV6-3; D gene: -; clone size: -; J gene: TRBJ1-2; CDR3 protein: CASSYPPGRANYGYTF; CDR3 DNA: TGTGCCAGCAGTTACCCGCCCGGCAGGGCAAACTATGGCTACACCTTC
V gene: TRBV2; D gene: TRBD2; clone size: -; J gene: TRBJ2-1; CDR3 protein: CASSKRTSEEQFF; CDR3 DNA: TGTGCCAGCAGTAAACGGACTAGCGAGGAGCAGTTCTTC
V gene: TRBV5-4; D gene: TRBD2; clone size: -; J gene: TRBJ2-2; CDR3 protein: CASSSPAGGGGELFF; CDR3 DNA: TGTGCCAGCAGCTCGCCTGCGGGGGGTGGCGGGGAGCTGTTTTTT
V gene: TRBV29-1; D gene: TRBD1; clone size: -; J gene: TRBJ2-2; CDR3 protein: CSVDATGGIGELFF; CDR3 DNA: TGCAGCGTTGATGCTACAGGGGGCATCGGGGAGCTGTTTTTT
V gene: TRBV7-2; D gene: -; clone size: -; J gene: TRBJ2-5; CDR3 protein: CASSSSLGGETQYF; CDR3 DNA: TGTGCCAGCAGCTCCAGTTTGGGGGGAGAGACCCAGTACTTC
V gene: TRBV5-5; D gene: TRBD1; clone size: -; J gene: TRBJ1-1; CDR3 protein: CASSLYRGLTEAFF; CDR3 DNA: TGTGCCAGCAGCTTATACAGGGGGCTCACTGAAGCTTTCTTT
V gene: TRBV5-1; D gene: TRBD2; clone size: -; J gene: TRBJ2-5; CDR3 protein: CASSLASGRETQYF; CDR3 DNA: TGCGCCAGCAGCTTGGCTAGCGGGAGGGAGACCCAGTACTTC
V gene: TRBV4-1; D gene: TRBD1; clone size: -; J gene: TRBJ2-1; CDR3 protein: CASSHGDRDYNEQFF; CDR3 DNA: TGCGCCAGCAGCCACGGGGACAGGGACTACAATGAGCAGTTCTTC
V gene: TRBV5-1; D gene: TRBD1; clone size: -; J gene: TRBJ1-2; CDR3 protein: CASMEGGPWNYGYTF; CDR3 DNA: TGCGCCAGCATGGAAGGGGGCCCATGGAACTATGGCTACACCTTC
V gene: TRBV18; D gene: -; clone size: -; J gene: TRBJ2-1; CDR3 protein: CASSPGFGLPYNEQFF; CDR3 DNA: TGTGCCAGCTCACCAGGGTTCGGACTACCCTACAATGAGCAGTTCTTC
V gene: TRBV5-1; D gene: TRBD2; clone size: -; J gene: TRBJ2-7; CDR3 protein: CASSLTSDSYEQYF; CDR3 DNA: TGCGCCAGCAGCTTAACTAGCGATTCCTACGAGCAGTACTTC
V gene: TRBV6-5; D gene: TRBD2; clone size: -; J gene: TRBJ2-7; CDR3 protein: CASSFLAGTSYEQYF; CDR3 DNA: TGTGCCAGCAGTTTTCTAGCCGGGACTAGTTACGAGCAGTACTTC
V gene: TRBV21-1; D gene: -; clone size: -; J gene: TRBJ1-1; CDR3 protein: CASWRDRGARNTEAFF; CDR3 DNA: TGTGCCAGCTGGCGGGATCGAGGGGCAAGGAACACTGAAGCTTTCTTT
V gene: TRBV7-9; D gene: -; clone size: -; J gene: TRBJ1-5; CDR3 protein: CASSLVGGVRQPQHF; CDR3 DNA: TGTGCCAGCAGCTTAGTTGGGGGGGTACGGCAGCCCCAGCATTTT
V gene: TRBV28; D gene: TRBD1; clone size: -; J gene: TRBJ1-2; CDR3 protein: CASRSRTGPRGYTF; CDR3 DNA: TGTGCCAGCAGGAGCCGGACAGGACCTAGGGGCTACACCTTC
V gene: TRBV29-1; D gene: TRBD1; clone size: -; J gene: TRBJ1-2; CDR3 protein: CSVLTTTGTDGYTF; CDR3 DNA: TGCAGCGTCCTAACCACAACCGGGACAGATGGCTACACCTTC
V gene: TRBV4-1; D gene: -; clone size: -; J gene: TRBJ1-6; CDR3 protein: CASSRSGSGTRMNDSPLHF; CDR3 DNA: TGCGCCAGCAGCCGATCGGGATCGGGGACAAGGATGAATGATTCACCCCTCCACTTT
V gene: TRBV7-3; D gene: TRBD1; clone size: -; J gene: TRBJ2-4; CDR3 protein: CASRRSTGDKNIQYF; CDR3 DNA: TGTGCCAGCAGGCGATCGACAGGGGATAAAAACATTCAGTACTTC
V gene: TRBV12-3/TRBV12-4; D gene: -; clone size: -; J gene: TRBJ1-1; CDR3 protein: CASRSAPAEAFF; CDR3 DNA: TGTGCCAGCAGGTCCGCTCCAGCTGAAGCTTTCTTT
V gene: TRBV3-1/TRBV3-2; D gene: TRBD1; clone size: -; J gene: TRBJ2-1; CDR3 protein: CASSQGTAKQFF; CDR3 DNA: TGTGCCAGCAGCCAGGGGACAGCGAAGCAGTTCTTC
V gene: TRBV18; D gene: -; clone size: -; J gene: TRBJ2-1; CDR3 protein: CASSPGGRPTLEQFF; CDR3 DNA: TGTGCCAGCTCACCGGGGGGGCGCCCAACACTCGAGCAGTTCTTC
V gene: TRBV19; D gene: -; clone size: -; J gene: TRBJ1-1; CDR3 protein: CASSVHQGITEAFF; CDR3 DNA: TGTGCCAGTAGTGTGCACCAGGGAATCACTGAAGCTTTCTTT
V gene: TRBV7-9; D gene: -; clone size: -; J gene: TRBJ2-1; CDR3 protein: CASSPLGAGEQFF; CDR3 DNA: TGTGCCAGCAGCCCGTTAGGAGCTGGTGAGCAGTTCTTC
V gene: TRBV12-3/TRBV12-4; D gene: -; clone size: -; J gene: TRBJ2-7; CDR3 protein: CASSTGAVIEQYF; CDR3 DNA: TGTGCCAGCAGTACGGGAGCCGTCATAGAGCAGTACTTC
V gene: TRBV7-2; D gene: TRBD2; clone size: -; J gene: TRBJ2-1; CDR3 protein: CASSLVAGGTYNEQFF; CDR3 DNA: TGTGCCAGCAGCTTAGTGGCGGGGGGCACCTACAATGAGCAGTTCTTC
V gene: TRBV2; D gene: -; clone size: once; J gene: TRBJ1-1; CDR3 protein: CASIREGVTEAFF; CDR3 DNA: TGTGCCAGCATTAGGGAGGGGGTAACTGAAGCTTTCTTT
V gene: TRBV7-2; D gene: -; clone size: -; J gene: TRBJ1-2; CDR3 protein: CASSLQSDSTRIDGGYTF; CDR3 DNA: TGTGCCAGCAGCCTCCAATCGGACAGTACTAGGATTGACGGTGGCTACACCTTC
V gene: TRBV4-2; D gene: TRBD2; clone size: -; J gene: TRBJ2-3; CDR3 protein: CASSQVLAGDTDTQYF; CDR3 DNA: TGTGCCAGCAGCCAAGTGCTAGCGGGGGATACAGATACGCAGTATTTT
V gene: TRBV4-2; D gene: TRBD2; clone size: -; J gene: TRBJ2-4; CDR3 protein: CASSPGTSGGTGDIQYF; CDR3 DNA: TGTGCCAGCAGCCCCGGGACTAGCGGGGGGACTGGGGACATTCAGTACTTC
V gene: TRBV6-2/TRBV6-3; D gene: TRBD1; clone size: once; J gene: TRBJ1-1; CDR3 protein: CASSFGGTGSSYTEAFF; CDR3 DNA: TGTGCCAGCAGTTTTGGCGGGACAGGGTCTTCGTACACTGAAGCTTTCTTT
V gene: TRBV5-1; D gene: -; clone size: -; J gene: TRBJ2-3; CDR3 protein: CASSLSLTDTQYF; CDR3 DNA: TGCGCCAGCAGCTTGTCCCTCACAGATACGCAGTATTTT
V gene: TRBV29-1; D gene: TRBD1; clone size: -; J gene: TRBJ1-2; CDR3 protein: CSVEDRDDGYTF; CDR3 DNA: TGCAGCGTTGAGGACAGGGATGATGGCTACACCTTC
V gene: TRBV11-1; D gene: -; clone size: -; J gene: TRBJ1-2; CDR3 protein: CASSPTAYGYTF; CDR3 DNA: TGTGCCAGCAGCCCGACAGCTTATGGCTACACCTTC
V gene: TRBV18; D gene: TRBD1; clone size: few; J gene: TRBJ1-1; CDR3 protein: CASSPAQGAFGTEAFF; CDR3 DNA: TGTGCCAGCTCACCGGCACAGGGGGCCTTTGGCACTGAAGCTTTCTTT
V gene: TRBV3-1/TRBV3-2; D gene: -; clone size: -; J gene: TRBJ1-2; CDR3 protein: CASSQDIGGRGYTF; CDR3 DNA: TGTGCCAGCAGCCAAGATATAGGGGGTAGAGGCTACACCTTC
V gene: TRBV7-9; D gene: -; clone size: -; J gene: TRBJ1-2; CDR3 protein: CASNRQFINTF; CDR3 DNA: TGTGCCAGCAACCGACAATTTATAAACACCTTC
V gene: TRBV2; D gene: TRBD2; clone size: once; J gene: TRBJ2-3; CDR3 protein: CASRAGTSGEPSTDTQYF; CDR3 DNA: TGTGCCAGCAGGGCCGGGACTAGCGGGGAGCCTAGCACAGATACGCAGTATTTT
V gene: TRBV5-4; D gene: -; clone size: -; J gene: TRBJ1-4; CDR3 protein: CASSLAGSGGGTNEKLFF; CDR3 DNA: TGTGCCAGCAGCTTGGCGGGTTCGGGGGGAGGCACTAATGAAAAACTGTTTTTT
V gene: TRBV5-4; D gene: TRBD2; clone size: -; J gene: TRBJ2-1; CDR3 protein: CASSSATPGTSTFF; CDR3 DNA: TGTGCCAGCAGTTCCGCTACCCCCGGGACTAGCACGTTCTTC
V gene: TRBV11-2; D gene: -; clone size: -; J gene: TRBJ2-2; CDR3 protein: CASSPPVVSGELFF; CDR3 DNA: TGTGCCAGCAGCCCCCCGGTAGTCTCCGGGGAGCTGTTTTTT
V gene: TRBV2; D gene: TRBD1; clone size: -; J gene: TRBJ1-5; CDR3 protein: CASSEGQGAGQPQHF; CDR3 DNA: TGTGCCAGCAGTGAAGGACAGGGGGCAGGCCAGCCCCAGCATTTT
V gene: TRBV4-1; D gene: TRBD1; clone size: once; J gene: TRBJ1-2; CDR3 protein: CASSQTGSNYGYTF; CDR3 DNA: TGCGCCAGCAGCCAGACAGGGTCGAACTATGGCTACACCTTC
V gene: TRBV3-1/TRBV3-2; D gene: -; clone size: -; J gene: TRBJ2-7; CDR3 protein: CASSQDRGVSSYYEQYF; CDR3 DNA: TGTGCCAGCAGCCAAGATCGCGGTGTCTCTTCCTACTACGAGCAGTACTTC
V gene: TRBV2; D gene: TRBD2; clone size: -; J gene: TRBJ2-2; CDR3 protein: CAGSGRRAGELFF; CDR3 DNA: TGTGCCGGAAGCGGGAGGAGGGCCGGGGAGCTGTTTTTT
V gene: TRBV10-3; D gene: -; clone size: -; J gene: TRBJ1-5; CDR3 protein: CAIRSGNQPQHF; CDR3 DNA: TGTGCCATCCGGTCAGGGAACCAGCCCCAGCATTTT
V gene: TRBV5-6; D gene: -; clone size: once; J gene: TRBJ2-3; CDR3 protein: CASSLVASLADTQYF; CDR3 DNA: TGTGCCAGCAGCTTGGTTGCGTCCCTCGCAGATACGCAGTATTTT
V gene: TRBV4-3; D gene: TRBD1; clone size: -; J gene: TRBJ1-1; CDR3 protein: CASSQSRLNRGKMTEAFF; CDR3 DNA: TGCGCCAGCAGCCAGAGCAGACTAAACAGGGGAAAAATGACTGAAGCTTTCTTT
V gene: TRBV5-1; D gene: TRBD1; clone size: -; J gene: TRBJ1-4; CDR3 protein: CASRRTGQGAIRTNEKLFF; CDR3 DNA: TGCGCCAGCAGGAGGACGGGACAGGGGGCGATTAGAACTAATGAAAAACTGTTTTTT